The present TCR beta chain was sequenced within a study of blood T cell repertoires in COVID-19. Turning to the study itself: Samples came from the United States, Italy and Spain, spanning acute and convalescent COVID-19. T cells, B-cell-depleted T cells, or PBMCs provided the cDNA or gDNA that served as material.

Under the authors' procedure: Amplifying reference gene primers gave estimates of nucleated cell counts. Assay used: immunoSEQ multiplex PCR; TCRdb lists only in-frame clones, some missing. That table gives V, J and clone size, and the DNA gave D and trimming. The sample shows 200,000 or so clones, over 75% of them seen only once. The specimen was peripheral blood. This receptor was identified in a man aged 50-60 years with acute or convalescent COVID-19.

The CDR3 DNA sequence: TGTGCCAGCTCACCACGGGACAGGTCGGCTTTCTTT. Protein sequence: CASSPRDRSAFF. The gene calls are TRBV18 and TRBJ1-1; TRBD1 matches at 8 bases. The germline CDR1 and CDR2 sequences are KGHSH and LQKENI. With 1 base clipped from V and 11 bases from J, the junction kept 3 bases outside the gene matches. The CDR3 is 12 amino acids. Using reference TRBV18 and TRBJ1-1 for the parts outside the CDR3, the full variable domain is NAGVMQNPRHLVRRRGQEARLRCSPMKGHSHVYWYRQLPEEGLKFMVYLQKENIIDESGMPKERFSAEFPKEGPSILRIQQVVRGDSAAYFCASSPRDRSAFFGQGTRLTVV.